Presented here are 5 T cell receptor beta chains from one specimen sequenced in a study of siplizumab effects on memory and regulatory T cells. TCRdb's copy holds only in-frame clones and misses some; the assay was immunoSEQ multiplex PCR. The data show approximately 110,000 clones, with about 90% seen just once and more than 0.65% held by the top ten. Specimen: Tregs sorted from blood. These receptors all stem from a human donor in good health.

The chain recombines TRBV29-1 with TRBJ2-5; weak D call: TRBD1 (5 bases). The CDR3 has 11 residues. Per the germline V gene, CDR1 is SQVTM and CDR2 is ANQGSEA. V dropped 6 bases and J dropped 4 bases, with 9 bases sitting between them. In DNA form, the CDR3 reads TGCAGCGTCCAGGGTGGAGAGACCCAGTACTTC. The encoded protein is CSVQGGETQYF.

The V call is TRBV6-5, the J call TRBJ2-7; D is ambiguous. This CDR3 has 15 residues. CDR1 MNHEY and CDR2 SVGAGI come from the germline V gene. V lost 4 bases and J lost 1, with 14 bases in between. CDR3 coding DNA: TGTGCCAGCAGTTTAACGGGCGTGAGTTCCTACGAGCAGTACTTC. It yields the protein CASSLTGVSSYEQYF.

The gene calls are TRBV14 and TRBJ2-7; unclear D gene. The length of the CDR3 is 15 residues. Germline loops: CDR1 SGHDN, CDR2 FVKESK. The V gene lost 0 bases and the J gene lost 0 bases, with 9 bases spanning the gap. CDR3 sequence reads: CASSQDPGFSYEQYF. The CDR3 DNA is TGTGCCAGCAGCCAAGATCCGGGTTTCTCCTACGAGCAGTACTTC. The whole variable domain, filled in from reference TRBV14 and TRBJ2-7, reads EAGVTQFPSHSVIEKGQTVTLRCDPISGHDNLYWYRRVMGKEIKFLLHFVKESKQDESGMPNNRFLAERTGGTYSTLKVQPAELEDSGVYFCASSQDPGFSYEQYFGPGTRLTVT.

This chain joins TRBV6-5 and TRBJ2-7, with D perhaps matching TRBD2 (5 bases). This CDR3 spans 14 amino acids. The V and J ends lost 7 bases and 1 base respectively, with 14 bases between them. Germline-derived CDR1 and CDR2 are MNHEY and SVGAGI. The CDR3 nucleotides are TGTGCCAGCACCCGGAGGTGGGATTCCTACGAGCAGTACTTC. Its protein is CASTRRWDSYEQYF.

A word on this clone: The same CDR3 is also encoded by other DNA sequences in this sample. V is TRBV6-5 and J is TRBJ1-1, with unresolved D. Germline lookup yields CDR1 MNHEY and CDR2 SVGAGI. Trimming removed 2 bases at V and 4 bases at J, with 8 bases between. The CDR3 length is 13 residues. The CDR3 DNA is TGTGCCAGCAGTTACACGAGTTCCACTGAAGCTTTCTTT. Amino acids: CASSYTSSTEAFF.